These T cell receptor beta chains were read from a single sample in a study of glioma-infiltrating T cells. A single record per CDR3 protein comes from TCRdb applying MiXCR to the multiplex PCR reads. The table includes 170,000 or so distinct CDR3 sequences, about 46% detected once. The sequenced sample was glioma tissue, nonneoplastic brain tissue, or PBMCs (not recorded which). Receptors originate from a human donor with low-grade glioma or glioblastoma, undergoing nonglioma brain surgery, or in good health (not recorded which). Both conserved end residues are part of each CDR3. A D gene is named only where the DNA matches it firmly. The size of a clone is reported for some rows only, either as once, few or many, or as a class for expanded clones.

D gene,J gene,V gene,clone size,CDR3 DNA,CDR3 protein
.,TRBJ2-3,TRBV2,few,TGTGCCAGCAGGTTTGGACTTTTCTCAGATACGCAGTATTTT,CASRFGLFSDTQYF
.,TRBJ1-4,TRBV19,many,TGTGCCAGTAGTATCCCAGGGATGGACGAAAAACTGTTTTTT,CASSIPGMDEKLFF
.,TRBJ2-2,TRBV7-2,.,TGTGCCAGCAGCTTAGGGAGCCAGACCGGGGAGCTGTTTTTT,CASSLGSQTGELFF
.,TRBJ2-2,TRBV12-3/TRBV12-4,.,TGTGCCAGCAGTTTAGTCGATGGGCCTTCCGGGGAGCTGTTTTTT,CASSLVDGPSGELFF
TRBD2,TRBJ2-1,TRBV7-2,many,TGTGCCAGCAGCCCAATAGCGGGAGGGCCCTGGAATGAGCAGTTCTTC,CASSPIAGGPWNEQFF
.,TRBJ1-2,TRBV7-9,.,TGTGCCAGCAGCTTAGACGCGGGGCAGGGAGGTACCTATGGCTACACCTTC,CASSLDAGQGGTYGYTF
.,TRBJ2-3,TRBV7-7,many,TGTGCCAGCAGCGCTTACCAAGCGTCCGATACGCAGTATTTT,CASSAYQASDTQYF
TRBD2,TRBJ2-7,TRBV7-2,.,TGTGCCAGCAGATTAGACCCCGGGACTAGCGGTTACGAGCAGTACTTC,CASRLDPGTSGYEQYF
TRBD2,TRBJ2-1,TRBV10-3,once,TGTGCCATCAGTCCCCAGGGACTAGCGAGAGATGAGCAGTTCTTC,CAISPQGLARDEQFF
.,TRBJ2-7,TRBV10-3,few,TGTGCCATCAGTGAGAGGGGCAAGATCTCCGAGCAGTACTTC,CAISERGKISEQYF
TRBD2,TRBJ2-2,TRBV5-1,few,TGCGCCAGCAGCTTGGTGACTAGCGGGAGGAACACCGGGGAGCTGTTTTTT,CASSLVTSGRNTGELFF
TRBD2,TRBJ2-7,TRBV10-3,.,TGTGCCATCAAGACGGGACTAGATACCTACGAGCAGTACTTC,CAIKTGLDTYEQYF
.,TRBJ2-1,TRBV19,.,TGTGCCACAGGGCAGAGGCGGTCAGGTGAGCAGTTCTTC,CATGQRRSGEQFF
TRBD2,TRBJ2-1,TRBV27,.,TGTGCCAGCAGGACTAGCGGGAGACCCAATGAGCAGTTCTTC,CASRTSGRPNEQFF
TRBD2,TRBJ2-1,TRBV20-1,.,TGCAGTGCCGAGGGCACTAGCGGGATCGGTGAGAAGTTCTTC,CSAEGTSGIGEKFF
.,TRBJ2-4,TRBV20-1,many,TGCAGTGCTAGAGTGGGATCGTGGTCCAAAAACATTCAGTACTTC,CSARVGSWSKNIQYF
TRBD1,TRBJ1-1,TRBV19,few,TGTGCCAGTATAGTTGGCCCGGGACAGGGGGCGAACACTGAAGCTTTCTTT,CASIVGPGQGANTEAFF
TRBD1,TRBJ2-1,TRBV24-1,.,TGTGCCACCAGTGATCCCGGACAGGGGAGAAGCAATGAGCAGTTCTTC,CATSDPGQGRSNEQFF
.,TRBJ1-2,TRBV6-1,many,TGTGCCAGCAGTGAAGTGATGGGGCTCAATGGCTACACCTTC,CASSEVMGLNGYTF
.,TRBJ2-3,TRBV29-1,.,TGCAGCGCTCCCGGACGGCGCACAGATACGCAGTATTTT,CSAPGRRTDTQYF
.,TRBJ2-3,TRBV28,many,TGTGCCAGCAGTTTACCGGGACGGGAGACGCAGTATTTT,CASSLPGRETQYF
TRBD1,TRBJ2-7,TRBV20-1,.,TGCAGTGGCGCCGGGACAGTACACTACGAGCAGTACTTC,CSGAGTVHYEQYF
.,TRBJ2-5,TRBV7-2,few,TGTGCCAGCAGTCGGGACGGGACCGAAGAGACCCAGTACTTC,CASSRDGTEETQYF
TRBD2,TRBJ2-1,TRBV6-1,.,TGTGCCAGCAGTGAGGTAGCGGGAGATGGGAATGAGCAGTTCTTC,CASSEVAGDGNEQFF
TRBD2,TRBJ2-3,TRBV7-9,.,TGTGCCAGCAGCCGTAGCGGGAGGGCCGAAGATACGCAGTATTTT,CASSRSGRAEDTQYF
TRBD1,TRBJ2-1,TRBV7-9,many,TGTGCCAGCAGCCTAGGACAGGGTATTGTCGATGAGCAGTTCTTC,CASSLGQGIVDEQFF
.,TRBJ2-3,TRBV28,many,TGTGCCAGCAGTTTAGCAGATGGCACAGATACGCAGTATTTT,CASSLADGTDTQYF
.,TRBJ2-1,TRBV7-9,.,TGTGCCAGCAGCTTATCCAGGGTACGGGAAAAGCTCTCCTACAATGAGCAGTTCTTC,CASSLSRVREKLSYNEQFF
.,TRBJ2-5,TRBV29-1,.,TGCAGCGTTTGGTCGGGGCCAGAGACCCAGTACTTC,CSVWSGPETQYF
TRBD1,TRBJ2-1,TRBV29-1,few,TGCAGCGCCCGGGACAGGCCCGACAATGAGCAGTTCTTC,CSARDRPDNEQFF
.,TRBJ2-7,TRBV29-1,.,TGCAGCGCTGATAGCGGCTCCTACCAGCAGTACTTC,CSADSGSYQQYF
.,TRBJ2-6,TRBV27,many,TGTGCCAGCCCACAGTTCGCCGGGGCCAACGTCCTGACTTTC,CASPQFAGANVLTF
.,TRBJ2-1,TRBV2,.,TGTGCCAGCAGCCCTTCGGGAGCTTCCTACAATGAGCAGTTCTTC,CASSPSGASYNEQFF
TRBD2,TRBJ2-1,TRBV4-1,.,TGCGCCAGCAGCCAAGTGCTCACTAGCGGAACAATTAGCTCCTACAATGAGCAGTTCTTC,CASSQVLTSGTISSYNEQFF
.,TRBJ2-5,TRBV11-2,.,TGTGCCAGCTCTAGGTCTGAGACCCAGTACTTC,CASSRSETQYF